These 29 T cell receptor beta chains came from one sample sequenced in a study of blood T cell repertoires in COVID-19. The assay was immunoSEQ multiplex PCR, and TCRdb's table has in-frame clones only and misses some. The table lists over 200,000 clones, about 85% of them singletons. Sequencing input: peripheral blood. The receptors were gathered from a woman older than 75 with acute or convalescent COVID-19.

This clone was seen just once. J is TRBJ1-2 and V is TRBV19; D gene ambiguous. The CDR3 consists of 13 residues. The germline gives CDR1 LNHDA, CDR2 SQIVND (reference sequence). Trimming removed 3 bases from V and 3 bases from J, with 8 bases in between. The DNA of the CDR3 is TGTGCCAGTAGTATTGCTCGGGACTATGGCTACACCTTC. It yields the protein CASSIARDYGYTF.

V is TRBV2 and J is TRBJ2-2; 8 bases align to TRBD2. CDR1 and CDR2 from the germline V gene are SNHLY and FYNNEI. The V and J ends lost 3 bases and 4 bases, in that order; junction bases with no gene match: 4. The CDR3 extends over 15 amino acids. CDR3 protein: CASSDRSGGTGELFF. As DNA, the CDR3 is TGTGCCAGCAGTGATAGGAGCGGGGGCACCGGGGAGCTGTTTTTT.

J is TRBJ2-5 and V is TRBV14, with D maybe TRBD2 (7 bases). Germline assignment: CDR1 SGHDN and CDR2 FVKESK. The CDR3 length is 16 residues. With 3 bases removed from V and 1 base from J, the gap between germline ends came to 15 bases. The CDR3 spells CASSHGPGGRQETQYF. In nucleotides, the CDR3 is TGTGCCAGCAGCCATGGCCCGGGGGGCCGCCAAGAGACCCAGTACTTC.

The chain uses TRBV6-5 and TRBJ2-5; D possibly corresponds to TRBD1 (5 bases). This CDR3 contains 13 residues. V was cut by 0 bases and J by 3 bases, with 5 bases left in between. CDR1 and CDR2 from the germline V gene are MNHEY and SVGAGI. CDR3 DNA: TGTGCCAGCAGTTACTCAGGGGAAGAGACCCAGTACTTC. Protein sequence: CASSYSGEETQYF.

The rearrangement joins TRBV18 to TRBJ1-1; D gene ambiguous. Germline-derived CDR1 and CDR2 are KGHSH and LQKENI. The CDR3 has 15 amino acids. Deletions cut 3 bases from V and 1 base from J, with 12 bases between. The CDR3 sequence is CASSPKAGKNTEAFF. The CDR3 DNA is TGTGCCAGCTCACCGAAGGCCGGGAAGAACACTGAAGCTTTCTTT.

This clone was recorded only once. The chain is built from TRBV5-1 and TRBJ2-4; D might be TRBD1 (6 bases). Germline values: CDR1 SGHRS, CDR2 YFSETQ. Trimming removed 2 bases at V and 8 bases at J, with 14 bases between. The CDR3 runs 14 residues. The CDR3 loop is CASSFLAQGDIQYF. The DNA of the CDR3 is TGCGCCAGCAGCTTCCTTGCACAGGGAGACATTCAGTACTTC. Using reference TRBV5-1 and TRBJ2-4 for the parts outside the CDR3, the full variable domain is KAGVTQTPRYLIKTRGQQVTLSCSPISGHRSVSWYQQTPGQGLQFLFEYFSETQRNKGNFPGRFSGRQFSNSRSEMNVSTLELGDSALYLCASSFLAQGDIQYFGAGTRLSVL.

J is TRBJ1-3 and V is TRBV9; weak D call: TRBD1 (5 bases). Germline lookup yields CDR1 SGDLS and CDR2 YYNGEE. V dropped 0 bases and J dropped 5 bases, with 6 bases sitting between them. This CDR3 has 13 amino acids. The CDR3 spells CASSVEGRNTIYF. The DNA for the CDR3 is TGTGCCAGCAGCGTAGAGGGGAGAAACACCATATATTTT.

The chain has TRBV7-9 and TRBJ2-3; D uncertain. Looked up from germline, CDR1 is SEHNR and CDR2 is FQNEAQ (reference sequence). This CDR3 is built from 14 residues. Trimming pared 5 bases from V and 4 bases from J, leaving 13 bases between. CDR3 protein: CASSPYGKADTQYF. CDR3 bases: TGTGCCAGCAGCCCCTATGGTAAAGCAGATACGCAGTATTTT.

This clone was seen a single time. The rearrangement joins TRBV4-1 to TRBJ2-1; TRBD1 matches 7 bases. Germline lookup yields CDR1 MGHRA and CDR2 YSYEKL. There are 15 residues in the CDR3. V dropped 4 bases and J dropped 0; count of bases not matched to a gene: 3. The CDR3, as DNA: TGCGCCAGCAGCCTGGGACAGAGCTCCTACAATGAGCAGTTCTTC. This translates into CASSLGQSSYNEQFF.

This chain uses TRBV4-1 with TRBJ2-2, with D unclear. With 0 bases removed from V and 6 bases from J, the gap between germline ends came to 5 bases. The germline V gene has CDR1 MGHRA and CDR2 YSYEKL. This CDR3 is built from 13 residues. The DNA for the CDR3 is TGCGCCAGCAGCCAAGATCGTGCCGGGGAGCTGTTTTTT. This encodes CASSQDRAGELFF.

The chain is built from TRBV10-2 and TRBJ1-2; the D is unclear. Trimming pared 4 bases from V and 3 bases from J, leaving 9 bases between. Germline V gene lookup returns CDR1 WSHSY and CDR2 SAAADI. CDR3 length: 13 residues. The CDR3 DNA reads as TGCGCCAGCAGTGCAGGTTCCGACTATGGCTACACCTTC. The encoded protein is CASSAGSDYGYTF.

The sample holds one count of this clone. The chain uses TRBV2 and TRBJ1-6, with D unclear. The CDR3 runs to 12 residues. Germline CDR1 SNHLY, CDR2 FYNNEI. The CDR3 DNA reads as TGTGCTAAAAGGAGTTCTACTTCACCCCTCCACTTT. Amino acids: CAKRSSTSPLHF. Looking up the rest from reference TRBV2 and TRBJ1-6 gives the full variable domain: EPEVTQTPSHQVTQMGQEVILRCVPISNHLYFYWYRQILGQKVEFLVSFYNNEISEKSEIFDDQFSVERPDGSNFTLKIRSTKLEDSAMYFCAKRSSTSPLHFGNGTRLTVT.

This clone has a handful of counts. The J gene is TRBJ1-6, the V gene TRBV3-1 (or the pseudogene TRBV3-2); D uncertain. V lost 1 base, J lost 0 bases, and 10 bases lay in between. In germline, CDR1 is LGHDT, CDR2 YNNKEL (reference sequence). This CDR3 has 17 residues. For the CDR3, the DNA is TGTGCCAGCAGCCAAGGGGAGCCCAGCTCCTATAATTCACCCCTCCACTTT. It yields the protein CASSQGEPSSYNSPLHF.

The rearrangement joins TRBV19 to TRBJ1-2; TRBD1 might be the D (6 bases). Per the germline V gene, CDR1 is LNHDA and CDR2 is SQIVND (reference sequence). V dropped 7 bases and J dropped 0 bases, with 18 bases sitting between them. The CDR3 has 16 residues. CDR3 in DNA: TGTGCCAGTAACAGGCAGGGGCGTACCTCTAACTATGGCTACACCTTC. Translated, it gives CASNRQGRTSNYGYTF.

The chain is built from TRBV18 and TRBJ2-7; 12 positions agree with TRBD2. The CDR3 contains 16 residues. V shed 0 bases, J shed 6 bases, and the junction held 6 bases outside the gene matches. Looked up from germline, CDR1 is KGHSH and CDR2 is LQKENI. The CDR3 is CASSPPRLAGASEQYF. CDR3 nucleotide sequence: TGTGCCAGCTCACCACCGCGACTAGCGGGAGCGAGCGAGCAGTACTTC.

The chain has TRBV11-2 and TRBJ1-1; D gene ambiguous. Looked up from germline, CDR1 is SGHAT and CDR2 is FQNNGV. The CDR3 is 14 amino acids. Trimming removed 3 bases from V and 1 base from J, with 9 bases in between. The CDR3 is CASSLERGNTEAFF. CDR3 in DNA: TGTGCCAGCAGCTTGGAGCGGGGGAACACTGAAGCTTTCTTT.

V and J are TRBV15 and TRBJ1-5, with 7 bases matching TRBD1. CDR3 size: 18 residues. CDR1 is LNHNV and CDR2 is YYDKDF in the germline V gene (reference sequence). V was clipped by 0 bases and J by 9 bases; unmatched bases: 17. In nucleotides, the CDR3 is TGTGCCACCAGCAGAGATTCCCCGCGACAGGGATCACGTCGGCCCCAGCATTTT. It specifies CATSRDSPRQGSRRPQHF.

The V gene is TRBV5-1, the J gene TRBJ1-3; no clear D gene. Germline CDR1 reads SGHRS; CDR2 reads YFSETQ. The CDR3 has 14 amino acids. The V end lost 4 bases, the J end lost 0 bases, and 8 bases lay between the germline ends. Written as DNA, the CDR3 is TGCGCCAGCAGCAATGACAACTCTGGAAACACCATATATTTT. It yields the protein CASSNDNSGNTIYF.

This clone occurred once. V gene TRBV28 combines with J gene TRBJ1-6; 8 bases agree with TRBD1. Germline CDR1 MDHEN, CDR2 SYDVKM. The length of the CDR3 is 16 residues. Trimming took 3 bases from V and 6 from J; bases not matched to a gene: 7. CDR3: CASSLARGRFNSPLHF. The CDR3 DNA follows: TGTGCCAGCAGTTTGGCCAGGGGGCGATTTAATTCACCCCTCCACTTT.

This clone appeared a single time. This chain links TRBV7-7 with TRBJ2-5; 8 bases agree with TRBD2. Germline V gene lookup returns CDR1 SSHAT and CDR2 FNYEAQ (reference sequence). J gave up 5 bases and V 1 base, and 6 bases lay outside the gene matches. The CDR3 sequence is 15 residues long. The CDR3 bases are TGTGCCAGCAGCTTAGGCCTAGCGGGTGCTGAGACCCAGTACTTC. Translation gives CASSLGLAGAETQYF.

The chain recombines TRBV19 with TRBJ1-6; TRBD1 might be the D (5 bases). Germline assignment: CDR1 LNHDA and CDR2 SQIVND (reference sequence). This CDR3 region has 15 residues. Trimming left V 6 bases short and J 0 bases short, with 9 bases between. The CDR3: CASRTDDSYNSPLHF. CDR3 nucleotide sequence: TGTGCCAGTAGGACAGACGACTCCTATAATTCACCCCTCCACTTT.

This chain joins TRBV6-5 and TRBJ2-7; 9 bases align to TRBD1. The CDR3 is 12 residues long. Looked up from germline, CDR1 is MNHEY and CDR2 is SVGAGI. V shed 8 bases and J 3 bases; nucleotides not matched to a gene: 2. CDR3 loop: CASGTGRYEQYF. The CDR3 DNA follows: TGTGCCAGCGGGACAGGGCGCTACGAGCAGTACTTC.

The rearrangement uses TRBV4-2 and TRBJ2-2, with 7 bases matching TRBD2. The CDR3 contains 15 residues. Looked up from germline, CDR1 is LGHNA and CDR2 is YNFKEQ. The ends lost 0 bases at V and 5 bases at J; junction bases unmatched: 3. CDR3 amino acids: CASSQDFSGTGELFF. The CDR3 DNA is TGTGCCAGCAGCCAAGATTTTAGCGGGACCGGGGAGCTGTTTTTT.

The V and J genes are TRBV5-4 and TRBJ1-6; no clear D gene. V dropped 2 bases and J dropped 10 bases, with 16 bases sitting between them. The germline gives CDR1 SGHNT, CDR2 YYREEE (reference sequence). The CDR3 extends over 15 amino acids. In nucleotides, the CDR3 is TGTGCCAGCAGCTTATTCGGGGAGTTTGGATCACCCCTCCACTTT. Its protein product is CASSLFGEFGSPLHF. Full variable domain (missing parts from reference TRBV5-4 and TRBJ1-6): ETGVTQSPTHLIKTRGQQVTLRCSSQSGHNTVSWYQQALGQGPQFIFQYYREEENGRGNFPPRFSGLQFPNYSSELNVNALELDDSALYLCASSLFGEFGSPLHFGNGTRLTVT.

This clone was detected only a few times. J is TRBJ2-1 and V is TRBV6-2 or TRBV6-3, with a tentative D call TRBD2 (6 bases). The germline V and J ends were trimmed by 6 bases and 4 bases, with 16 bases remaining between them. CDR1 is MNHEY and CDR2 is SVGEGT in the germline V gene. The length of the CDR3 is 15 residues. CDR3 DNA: TGTGCCAGCAGCCCCGCCCGGGACTTGTACAATGAGCAGTTCTTC. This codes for CASSPARDLYNEQFF.

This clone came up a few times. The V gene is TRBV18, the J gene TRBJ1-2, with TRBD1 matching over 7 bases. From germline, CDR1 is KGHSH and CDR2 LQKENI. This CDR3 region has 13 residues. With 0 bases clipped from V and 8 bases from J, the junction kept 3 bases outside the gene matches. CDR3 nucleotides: TGTGCCAGCTCACCACCGGAAGGGGGCGGCTACACCTTC. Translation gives CASSPPEGGGYTF.

The CDR3 sequence: CATQEGETQYF. The DNA for the CDR3 is TGTGCCACTCAGGAGGGAGAGACCCAGTACTTC. The chain employs TRBV10-3 and TRBJ2-5, with D tentatively TRBD2 (6 bases). The CDR3 length is 11 residues. The ends were cut back, 10 bases at V and 4 bases at J, with 10 bases in the middle. Germline V CDR1 and CDR2: ENHRY, SYGVKD.

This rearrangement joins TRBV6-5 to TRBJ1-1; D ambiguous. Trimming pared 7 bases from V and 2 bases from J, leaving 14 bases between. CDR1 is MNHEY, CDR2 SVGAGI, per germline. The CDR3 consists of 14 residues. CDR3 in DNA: TGTGCCAGCAACTCGGCAGGCTACAACACTGAAGCTTTCTTT. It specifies CASNSAGYNTEAFF.

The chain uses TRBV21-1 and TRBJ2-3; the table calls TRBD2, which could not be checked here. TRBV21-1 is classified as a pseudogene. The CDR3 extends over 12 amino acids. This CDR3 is CASSRLVAAQYF. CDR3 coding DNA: TGTGCCAGCAGCCGCCTCGTGGCGGCGCAGTATTTT.